These 11 T cell receptor beta chains share one sample of origin, sequenced in a study of beta chain features in type 1 diabetes. Study results and caveats: Among patients with Type 1 diabetes, TCRB CDR3s were moderately but significantly shorter in every one of the four CD4+ subsets.

Their antigens remain unidentified. Reverse transcribing all isolated RNA meant expressed TCRB transcripts were sequenced. The method was immunoSEQ multiplex PCR; TCRdb's version includes in-frame clones alone and lacks a portion of them. The sample lists around 650,000 clones, approximately 13% occurring once. The material sequenced was naive CD4+ T cells from blood. All receptors come from a man aged 25-45 years with type 1 diabetes.

This clone was counted between two and nine times. The chain has TRBV7-3 and TRBJ1-1, with D possibly matching TRBD1 (5 bases). Germline V gene lookup returns CDR1 SGHTA and CDR2 FQGTGA. With 3 bases removed from V and 2 bases from J, the gap between germline ends came to 13 bases. This CDR3 is 15 amino acids long. CDR3 sequence: CASSLGRDSNTEAFF. Here the CDR3 DNA reads TGTGCCAGCAGCTTGGGGAGGGACTCAAACACTGAAGCTTTCTTT. The variable domain in full, with the rest retrieved from reference TRBV7-3 and TRBJ1-1, is GAGVSQTPSNKVTEKGKYVELRCDPISGHTALYWYRQSLGQGPEFLIYFQGTGAADDSGLPNDRFFAVRPEGSVSTLKIQRTERGDSAVYLCASSLGRDSNTEAFFGQGTRLTVV.

In its sample, this clone was seen a few times. This sequence joins TRBV10-3 and TRBJ1-1; maybe TRBD1 (5 bases). Germline assignment: CDR1 ENHRY and CDR2 SYGVKD. This CDR3 comprises 14 residues. V was cut by 4 bases and J by 1 base, with 10 bases left in between. Here the CDR3 reads CAISVRRGNTEAFF. The CDR3 nucleotides read TGTGCCATCAGTGTACGGAGGGGGAACACTGAAGCTTTCTTT.

This sequence joins TRBV11-2 and TRBJ1-1; 8 positions agree with TRBD1. Germline V gene lookup returns CDR1 SGHAT and CDR2 FQNNGV. Unmatched junction bases numbered 9, after V lost 5 bases and J lost 1 base. This CDR3 has 16 amino acids. The DNA for the CDR3 is TGTGCCAGCAGCCCCAGGACAGGGCCGGAGAACACTGAAGCTTTCTTT. Protein sequence: CASSPRTGPENTEAFF.

In its sample, this clone was seen a few times. The chain uses TRBV9 and TRBJ1-2, with D possibly TRBD1 on 5 matching bases. Germline V gene lookup returns CDR1 SGDLS and CDR2 YYNGEE. Trimming shortened V by 4 bases and J by 0 bases, and 13 bases separated the two germline ends. The CDR3 has 15 amino acids. The CDR3 spells CASSLRDVSNYGYTF. CDR3 nucleotides: TGTGCCAGCAGCTTAAGGGACGTTTCTAACTATGGCTACACCTTC.

The sample holds a few counts of this clone. The genes are TRBV7-2 and TRBJ2-1; 7 nucleotides match TRBD1. The CDR3 has 14 amino acids. Germline V lookup: CDR1 SGHTA, CDR2 FQGNSA. The V gene end was trimmed by 4 bases and the J gene end by 13 bases; junction bases not matched to a gene: 13. The DNA for the CDR3 is TGTGCCAGCAGCTCCGGACAGGACAAGTTCGCACAGTTCTTC. Protein sequence: CASSSGQDKFAQFF.

The chain joins TRBV14 to TRBJ2-2, with D unclear. The germline V and J ends were trimmed by 4 bases and 1 base, with 13 bases remaining between them. Germline V gene data show CDR1 as SGHDN and CDR2 as FVKESK. The CDR3 contains 16 residues. This CDR3 reads CASSPLTWGNTGELFF. The CDR3 bases are TGTGCCAGCAGCCCCCTGACGTGGGGGAACACCGGGGAGCTGTTTTTT.

This chain joins TRBV2 and TRBJ2-3; D is undetermined. CDR3 size: 14 residues. The V gene's germline CDR1 is SNHLY and CDR2 FYNNEI. Trimming took off 6 bases at V and 0 bases at J, with 10 bases between the two ends. CDR3 nucleotide sequence: TGTGCCAGCAGGGGCCCCATCAGCACAGATACGCAGTATTTT. Translating gives CASRGPISTDTQYF.

V usage is TRBV7-8 and J usage is TRBJ2-6; D remains unclear. Looked up from germline, CDR1 is SGHVS and CDR2 is FQNEAQ. CDR3 length equals 16 residues. Trimming left V 3 bases short and J 0 bases short, with 9 bases between. CDR3 DNA: TGTGCCAGCAGCTTCACCTATGGCTCTGGGGCCAACGTCCTGACTTTC. Translation gives CASSFTYGSGANVLTF.

The chain combines TRBV4-1 with TRBJ2-1; 13 bases map to TRBD2. The CDR3 is 19 amino acids. V lost 2 bases and J lost 0; bases outside the gene matches: 7. The germline gives CDR1 MGHRA, CDR2 YSYEKL. CDR3 in DNA: TGCGCCAGCAGCCAACGGACTAGCGGGGGAAGGAGCTCCTACAATGAGCAGTTCTTC. It yields the protein CASSQRTSGGRSSYNEQFF.

This clone has only a few counts. The V and J genes are TRBV7-2 and TRBJ1-5; D may be TRBD1 (5 bases). V lost 2 bases and J lost 2, with 10 bases in between. The CDR3 contains 15 residues. Germline CDR1 reads SGHTA; CDR2 reads FQGNSA. The CDR3 sequence is CASSLTQGGNQPQHF. In DNA, the CDR3 is TGTGCCAGCAGCTTAACCCAGGGCGGCAATCAGCCCCAGCATTTT. Variable domain in full (rest from reference TRBV7-2 and TRBJ1-5): GAGVSQSPSNKVTEKGKDVELRCDPISGHTALYWYRQSLGQGLEFLIYFQGNSAPDKSGLPSDRFSAERTGGSVSTLTIQRTQQEDSAVYLCASSLTQGGNQPQHFGDGTRLSIL.

The chain uses TRBV11-3 and TRBJ2-5, with D tentatively TRBD1 (6 bases). The germline V and J ends were trimmed by 5 bases and 2 bases, with 18 bases remaining between them. The germline CDR1 and CDR2 sequences are SGHNT and YENEEA. This CDR3 is 16 amino acids long. The CDR3: CASSPSPGVFQETQYF. The CDR3 DNA follows: TGTGCCAGCAGCCCTAGTCCAGGGGTTTTTCAAGAGACCCAGTACTTC.